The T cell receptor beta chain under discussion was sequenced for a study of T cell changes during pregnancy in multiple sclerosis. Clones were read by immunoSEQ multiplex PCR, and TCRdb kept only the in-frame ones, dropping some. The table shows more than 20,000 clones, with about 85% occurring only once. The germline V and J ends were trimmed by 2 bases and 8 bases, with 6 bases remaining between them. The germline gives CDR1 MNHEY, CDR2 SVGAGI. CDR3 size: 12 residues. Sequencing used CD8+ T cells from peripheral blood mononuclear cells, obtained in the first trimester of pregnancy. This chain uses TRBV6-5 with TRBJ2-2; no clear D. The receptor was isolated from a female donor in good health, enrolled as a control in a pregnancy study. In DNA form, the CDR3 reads TGTGCCAGCAGTTACGGCTCGGGGGAGCTGTTTTTT. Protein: CASSYGSGELFF.